One sample yielded the 18 T cell receptor beta chains listed below, sequenced in a study of radiotherapy plus CTLA-4 blockade in lung cancer. Libraries were prepared by immunoSEQ multiplex PCR; TCRdb keeps only in-frame clonotypes and omits some of them. This table holds more than 90,000 clones, about 90% found once. Here the sequenced sample was peripheral blood, taken from a patient treated with radiotherapy plus ipilimumab. The receptors were gathered from a human donor with non-small cell lung cancer that progressed on radiotherapy plus ipilimumab.

V gene TRBV6-5 combines with J gene TRBJ1-2; perhaps TRBD1 as D (5 bases). There are 13 residues in the CDR3. CDR1 MNHEY and CDR2 SVGAGI come from the germline V gene. Trimming left V 2 bases short and J 5 bases short, with 9 bases between. CDR3 bases: TGTGCCAGCAGTTACGCAGGGACTTATGGCTACACCTTC. Protein: CASSYAGTYGYTF.

This chain links TRBV19 with TRBJ2-1; 11 bases are shared with TRBD2. This CDR3 spans 17 amino acids. After removal of 3 bases from V and 10 bases from J, the junction contained 14 bases not matched to a gene. Germline CDR1 and CDR2: LNHDA and SQIVND (reference sequence). CDR3 amino acids: CASSMGGLSGRAVEQFF. In nucleotides, the CDR3 is TGTGCCAGTAGTATGGGGGGGCTTAGCGGGAGGGCCGTGGAGCAGTTCTTC.

V and J are TRBV2 and TRBJ2-4; D might be TRBD2 (5 bases). The CDR3 length is 13 residues. Germline V CDR1 and CDR2: SNHLY, FYNNEI. V gave up 1 base and J gave up 14 bases, with 15 bases separating them. CDR3 residues: CASSEGPGNREYF. The CDR3 DNA follows: TGTGCCAGCAGTGAAGGCCCGGGAAATAGGGAGTACTTC.

This chain uses TRBV14 with TRBJ2-7; 8 bases line up with TRBD2. V lost 4 bases to trimming and J lost 4 bases; unmatched junction nucleotides: 6. Germline CDR1 reads SGHDN; CDR2 reads FVKESK. This CDR3 spans 14 amino acids. CDR3 nucleotides: TGTGCCAGCAGCCCCCCGGGACTAGTATACGAGCAGTACTTC. It yields the protein CASSPPGLVYEQYF.

The V call is TRBV9, the J call TRBJ1-2, with D possibly matching TRBD1 (6 bases). The CDR3 has 21 amino acids. Per germline, CDR1 SGDLS and CDR2 YYNGEE. Trimming pared 1 base from V and 5 bases from J, leaving 33 bases between. For the CDR3, the DNA is TGTGCCAGCAGCGTATCCCCAGGTGGGCAGACAGGCCAACTGCACCTATATGGCTACACCTTC. Translated, it gives CASSVSPGGQTGQLHLYGYTF.

V is TRBV10-3 and J is TRBJ2-2; TRBD1 agrees at 7 bases. The germline gives CDR1 ENHRY, CDR2 SYGVKD. The trim removed 10 bases at V and 1 base at J, leaving 6 bases unmatched. The CDR3 runs to 14 residues. The CDR3 sequence: CATGTGVNTGELFF. CDR3 sequence (DNA): TGTGCCACCGGCACAGGGGTGAACACCGGGGAGCTGTTTTTT.

This rearrangement joins TRBV5-1 to TRBJ1-2, with 8 bases aligning to TRBD1. Per the germline V gene, CDR1 is SGHRS and CDR2 is YFSETQ. The CDR3 length is 14 residues. The V gene end was trimmed by 0 bases and the J gene end by 9 bases; junction bases not matched to a gene: 7. DNA of the CDR3: TGCGCCAGCAGCTTGGGGGACAGGAGTCGGAGCTACACCTTC. The encoded protein is CASSLGDRSRSYTF.

The chain joins TRBV6-5 to TRBJ2-7; D is undetermined. Germline CDR1 reads MNHEY; CDR2 reads SVGAGI. Trimming removed 6 bases at V and 7 bases at J, with 16 bases between. CDR3 length equals 13 residues. In DNA form, the CDR3 reads TGTGCCAGCAGACCGCGACAAGTTCGAGAGCAGTACTTC. It specifies CASRPRQVREQYF.

V gene TRBV18 combines with J gene TRBJ1-1; D is ambiguous. This CDR3 contains 13 residues. V gave up 3 bases and J gave up 1 base, with 6 bases separating them. The germline CDR1 and CDR2 sequences are KGHSH and LQKENI. The CDR3 sequence is CASSPDKNTEAFF. CDR3 DNA sequence: TGTGCCAGCTCACCCGACAAGAACACTGAAGCTTTCTTT. Based on the CDR3 plus reference TRBV18 and TRBJ1-1, the full variable domain is NAGVMQNPRHLVRRRGQEARLRCSPMKGHSHVYWYRQLPEEGLKFMVYLQKENIIDESGMPKERFSAEFPKEGPSILRIQQVVRGDSAAYFCASSPDKNTEAFFGQGTRLTVV.

This clone was seen more than once but under ten times. V gene TRBV11-3 combines with J gene TRBJ2-3; 14 bases are shared with TRBD2. This CDR3 has 16 amino acids. The V segment lost 5 bases and the J segment 3 bases; nucleotides outside the gene matches: 4. Germline V CDR1 and CDR2: SGHNT, YENEEA. CDR3 in DNA: TGTGCCAGCAGCGAAGGGACTAGCGGGAGAACAGATACGCAGTATTTT. Translated: CASSEGTSGRTDTQYF.

This clone showed up just once. This chain joins TRBV5-6 and TRBJ2-3; tentatively, D is TRBD1 (6 bases). The CDR3 length is 15 residues. V lost 3 bases to trimming and J lost 5 bases, with 16 bases between them. The germline gives CDR1 SGHDT, CDR2 YYEEEE. This chain's CDR3 is CASSSVGAFQDTQYF. The CDR3 DNA follows: TGTGCCAGCAGCTCGGTGGGGGCTTTTCAAGATACGCAGTATTTT.

This clone was recorded only once. This sequence joins TRBV11-2 and TRBJ2-5; TRBD2 aligns across 11 bases. The J call is doubtful: the DNA matches TRBJ2-7 better. This CDR3 has 15 amino acids. Looked up from germline, CDR1 is SGHAT and CDR2 is FQNNGV. This chain's CDR3 is CASSTGLAESYEQYF. The CDR3 DNA is TGTGCCAGCAGCACGGGACTAGCGGAAAGCTACGAGCAGTACTTC.

This sequence joins TRBV27 and TRBJ2-7, with a tentative D call TRBD2 (7 bases). Trimming took off 7 bases at V and 4 bases at J, with 23 bases between the two ends. CDR3 length equals 16 residues. Germline values: CDR1 MNHEY, CDR2 SMNVEV (reference sequence). The CDR3 loop is CASTSPSVGGGYEQYF. The CDR3 region has the DNA TGTGCCAGCACCTCCCCGAGCGTGGGAGGGGGGTACGAGCAGTACTTC.

The J gene is TRBJ2-3, the V gene TRBV6-1; D might be TRBD2 (5 bases). The germline V gene encodes CDR1 MNHNS and CDR2 SASEGT. The CDR3 totals 14 residues. With 6 bases removed from V and 0 bases from J, the gap between germline ends came to 10 bases. CDR3 nucleotides: TGTGCCAGCAGGGAGGACTGGAGCACAGATACGCAGTATTTT. This sequence encodes CASREDWSTDTQYF.

The V call is TRBV7-2, the J call TRBJ2-1; TRBD2 matches at 7 bases. V was pared by 0 bases and J by 6 bases, with 8 bases of the junction left unmatched. Germline loops: CDR1 SGHTA, CDR2 FQGNSA. This CDR3 spans 16 amino acids. CDR3 nucleotides: TGTGCCAGCAGCTTAGCTGGACTAGGGGAGGGCAATGAGCAGTTCTTC. Its protein product is CASSLAGLGEGNEQFF.

CDR3 in amino acids: CASRQTTGGNTEAFF. Here the CDR3 DNA reads TGTGCCAGTAGACAGACGACAGGGGGGAACACTGAAGCTTTCTTT. V is TRBV19 and J is TRBJ1-1, with 9 bases aligning to TRBD1. Trimming at V came to 6 bases and at J to 1 base, leaving 6 bases not matched to a gene. This CDR3 is built from 15 residues. Per germline, CDR1 LNHDA and CDR2 SQIVND (reference sequence).

The count of this clone is one. The V gene is TRBV6-5, the J gene TRBJ1-4, with TRBD1 matching 9 bases. This CDR3 spans 15 amino acids. CDR1 and CDR2 (germline): MNHEY, SVGAGI. V dropped 0 bases and J dropped 8; count of bases not matched to a gene: 4. CDR3: CASSYSMTGGEKLFF. DNA for the CDR3: TGTGCCAGCAGTTACTCGATGACAGGGGGGGAAAAACTGTTTTTT.

This clone came up once. Here the CDR3 reads CASSPASRRGTEPQHF. The CDR3 nucleotides are TGTGCCAGCAGCCCAGCCAGCCGGAGGGGGACAGAGCCCCAGCATTTT. The chain uses TRBV6-7 and TRBJ1-5, with 7 bases matching TRBD1. TRBV6-7 counts as an open reading frame of uncertain function. This CDR3 has 16 amino acids. V dropped 6 bases and J dropped 8; count of bases not matched to a gene: 16.